Listed below are T cell receptor beta chains from one sample, sequenced in a study of T cell changes during pregnancy in multiple sclerosis. Only in-frame clones appear in the TCRdb table, and some are missing; sequencing was by immunoSEQ multiplex PCR. The repertoire holds about 85,000 clones, with 90% to 95% as singletons. The sequenced sample was peripheral blood, obtained in the first trimester of pregnancy. The receptors shown here come from a female donor with multiple sclerosis, enrolled in a pregnancy study. Each CDR3 is given with its conserved first and last residue. The order of the fields is clone size, D gene, V gene, J gene, CDR3 DNA, CDR3 protein. D genes are given only for firm matches. Some rows have no size entry. The others give once, few or many, or a class for an expanded clone.

NA	TRBD1	TRBV7-9	TRBJ2-3	TGTGCCAGCATCGAAGGACAGGGTTATAGGGATACGCAGTATTTT	CASIEGQGYRDTQYF
NA	NA	TRBV5-1	TRBJ1-1	TGCGCCAGCAGCTTGGGCCGACTCCTGAACACTGAAGCTTTCTTT	CASSLGRLLNTEAFF
NA	NA	TRBV19	TRBJ1-6	TGTGCCAGTAGCCCAGTAGGAGGGGTTTCACCCCTCCACTTT	CASSPVGGVSPLHF
NA	NA	TRBV7-2	TRBJ1-3	TGTGCCAGCAGCTTAAGGACACTGGGGTCTGGAAACACCATATATTTT	CASSLRTLGSGNTIYF
few	NA	TRBV27	TRBJ2-2	TGTGCCAGCAGTTCTCGGGTCACTACCGGGGAGCTGTTTTTT	CASSSRVTTGELFF
NA	NA	TRBV6-1	TRBJ2-7	TGTGCCAGCAGTGAAGTTCTGGATGCGGCCTACGAGCAGTACTTC	CASSEVLDAAYEQYF
NA	TRBD2	TRBV5-4	TRBJ2-3	TGTGCCAGCAGCCCAAGGACTAGCGGGAGGGGGACAGATACGCAGTATTTT	CASSPRTSGRGTDTQYF
NA	NA	TRBV5-1	TRBJ2-5	TGCGCCAGCAGCTTATCGGGAGTCCAAGAGACCCAGTACTTC	CASSLSGVQETQYF
NA	TRBD1	TRBV5-1	TRBJ1-1	TGCGCCAGCAGCTTGCGACCGGGACAGATGAACACTGAAGCTTTCTTT	CASSLRPGQMNTEAFF
NA	NA	TRBV9	TRBJ2-7	TGTGCCAGCAGCGTAAAGGCGGACTCCCGACAGTACTTC	CASSVKADSRQYF
once	NA	TRBV6-6	TRBJ1-1	TGTGCCAGCAGTTACTCAGGAGCTGAAGCTTTCTTT	CASSYSGAEAFF
NA	TRBD2	TRBV18	TRBJ2-1	TGTGCCAGCTCACCATGGACTAGCGGGAGTATAAATGAGCAGTTCTTC	CASSPWTSGSINEQFF
NA	TRBD1	TRBV5-1	TRBJ2-7	TGCGCCAGCAGCCGAAATGCATTGACAGGGGACTCCTACGAGCAGTACTTC	CASSRNALTGDSYEQYF
NA	NA	TRBV28	TRBJ1-2	TGTGCCAGCAGTTTACCTGGGTCAGGCTATGGCTACACCTTC	CASSLPGSGYGYTF
NA	TRBD2	TRBV28	TRBJ2-7	TGTGCCAGCACCTTAGTCCGGACTAGCGGGAGGGAGCCCTACGAGCAGTACTTC	CASTLVRTSGREPYEQYF
NA	TRBD2	TRBV29-1	TRBJ2-7	TGCAGCGTTGTCCCTAGCGGCCAATACGAGCAGTACTTC	CSVVPSGQYEQYF
NA	NA	TRBV6-4	TRBJ1-1	TGTGCCAGCCAGTCTCGGAGTCTTTGGGTTTTCTTT	CASQSRSLWVFF
NA	TRBD2	TRBV10-3	TRBJ2-7	TGTGCCATCAGTGAGCTAAGCGGGAGCTTACACGAGCAGTACTTC	CAISELSGSLHEQYF
NA	NA	TRBV7-3	TRBJ1-3	TGTGCCAGCAGCCGGACGCAGGGTAGGAGAAACACCATATATTTT	CASSRTQGRRNTIYF
NA	NA	TRBV19	TRBJ1-2	TGTGCCAGTAGTAGAGGCCAGACAGGACACTATGGCTACACCTTC	CASSRGQTGHYGYTF
NA	NA	TRBV11-2	TRBJ2-7	TGTGCCAGCAGCTTAGGCGGGACAGCGAGGACGAAGGAGTACTTC	CASSLGGTARTKEYF
NA	NA	TRBV18	TRBJ2-7	TGTGCCAGCTCACCAATCGGACAGAACTACGAGCAGTACTTC	CASSPIGQNYEQYF
NA	NA	TRBV7-6	TRBJ2-3	TGTGCCAGCAGCCCCAGGAGCGGACCCGGCACAGATACGCAGTATTTT	CASSPRSGPGTDTQYF
NA	TRBD1	TRBV9	TRBJ1-1	TGTGCCAGCAGCGTAGACGGGACAGTCAATGAAGCTTTCTTT	CASSVDGTVNEAFF
once	TRBD1	TRBV7-6	TRBJ2-7	TGTGCCAGCAGCCTGGGACAGTTTTCCCACGAGCAGTACTTC	CASSLGQFSHEQYF
NA	TRBD1	TRBV4-1	TRBJ2-1	TGCGCCAGCAGCCGACCGGGACAGGGAAACAATGAGCAGTTCTTC	CASSRPGQGNNEQFF
once	TRBD2	TRBV14	TRBJ2-1	TGTGCCAGCAGCCACGGAGCGGGAGCGGGGAATGAGCAGTTCTTC	CASSHGAGAGNEQFF
NA	NA	TRBV9	TRBJ1-1	TGTGCCAGCAGCGCGGGACTCCTCATGAACACTGAAGCTTTCTTT	CASSAGLLMNTEAFF
NA	NA	TRBV7-9	TRBJ2-5	TGTGCCAGCAGCTTAGTTTCGGAGACCCAGTACTTC	CASSLVSETQYF
NA	NA	TRBV28	TRBJ2-1	TGTGCCAGCAGTTTATACAGCTCGGAAATATACAATGAGCAGTTCTTC	CASSLYSSEIYNEQFF
NA	TRBD1	TRBV19	TRBJ1-1	TGTGCCAGTAGTATCGGACAGGGGGGGACTGAAGCTTTCTTT	CASSIGQGGTEAFF
NA	NA	TRBV19	TRBJ2-3	TGTGCCAGTAGTTCACAGGGAGATACGCAGTATTTT	CASSSQGDTQYF
few	NA	TRBV6-1	TRBJ1-5	TGTGCCAGCAGCCCCAGGGTTCAGCCCCAGCATTTT	CASSPRVQPQHF
NA	NA	TRBV6-5	TRBJ1-2	TGTGCCAGCAGGGTCTCTAGGTCAGCTAACTATGGCTACACCTTC	CASRVSRSANYGYTF
NA	NA	TRBV30	TRBJ1-2	TGTGCCTGGAGTTCACCAGGGCCCCTCTTCTATGGCTACACCTTC	CAWSSPGPLFYGYTF